This TCR beta chain comes out of a study of blood T cell repertoires in COVID-19 (TCRdb year 2020). Concerning the study at large: Collaborator samples came from the United States, Italy and Spain and covered acute and convalescent phases of COVID-19. A de-identified subject ID, COVID-19 status, age in years and sex were almost always included in the sample metadata. The dataset comprised deeply sampled blood TCRbeta repertoires from subjects exposed to, actively infected with, or recovered from COVID-19. The prospective study material was composed of cDNA or gDNA derived from T cells, B-cell-depleted T cells, or PBMCs. The repertoires were released in a freely available public database intended as a resource for research on the immune response to SARS-CoV-2. The samples were drawn from the first 160 participants of the ongoing ImmuneRACE study and from 1,254 subjects provided by 6 global collaborators. HLA class I and class II types, where available, came from metadata supplied by the sample provider rather than from assay-based typing.

The immunoSEQ Assay, a bias-controlled multiplex PCR, was used to amplify TCRbeta CDR3 regions from genomic DNA. Regarding the original processing steps: Within the assay, amplification of reference gene primers was used to estimate how many nucleated cells each sample contained. To quantify the absolute abundance of each unique TCRbeta CDR3 rearrangement, sequence reads were collapsed and filtered. For each sample, productive Simpson clonality was calculated by taking the square root of Simpson's diversity index across productive rearrangements. TCRdb obtained this table from immuneACCESS and retained in-frame rearrangements with V and J assigned. These tables miss some clones; where compared with another copy, unresolved V genes account for less than half of the shortfall, and the remainder is unexplained. D and trimming come from the DNA, and the V and J calls and clone size come from that table. Here the sample has roughly 200,000 clones; about 87% occur a single time. The ten largest clones add up to roughly 6.2% of the sample.

Study-level results and caveats: The quantity of clinical and demographic metadata differed by source and by participant and was supplied without curation.

After removal of 1 base from V and 8 bases from J, the junction retains 5 bases not matched to a gene. Taken from the germline V gene (reference sequence), the CDR1 and CDR2 loops are LNHDA and SQIVND. Counted from cysteine to phenylalanine, this CDR3 has 14 amino acids. Only the CDR3 portion is preserved as DNA: 42 bases, with reading frame beginning at the first base. Samples from volunteer blood donors who had recovered from COVID-19 were contributed by a second Seattle source. Collaborating institutions collected whole blood in K2EDTA tubes following their own protocols. For TCRbeta analysis, collaborators shipped samples in one of three forms: frozen whole blood, isolated PBMCs, or DNA extracted from either of those sample types. With respect to this clone: Its antigen specificity is not known. Nothing much larger sits one base from this clone, and base qualities are not available.

This clonotype originated in a man aged 60 to 69 who had recovered from COVID-19. Material for sequencing was peripheral blood. Recombination linked TRBV19 to TRBJ1-2, and 9 junction bases match TRBD1. The nucleotide sequence is TGTGCCAGTAGTATAGCTAGGACAGGGGACGGCTACACCTTC. It is translated as CASSIARTGDGYTF.